Listed below are T cell receptor beta chains from one sample, sequenced in a study of identical twins. From the 5' RACE reads, TCRdb called clonotypes with MiXCR, one entry per CDR3 protein. The sample includes over 600,000 distinct CDR3 sequences, around 21% of them seen just once. Separately, the same data were catalogued under a study of T cells expressing NK-cell markers.

Sequencing input: PBMCs. The receptors were sampled from a woman aged 18-29 years in good health. The CDR3 runs from the conserved cysteine through the conserved F or W. Each record gives: V gene, clone size, J gene, D gene, CDR3 protein, CDR3 DNA. A D gene is named only where the DNA matches it firmly. The size field is filled for only some rows; it gives once, few, many or a size class.

TRBV3-1	NA	TRBJ2-2	NA	CASSPELLRGTRAGELFF	TGTGCCAGCAGCCCAGAGCTTTTGAGGGGCACAAGGGCCGGGGAGCTGTTTTTT
TRBV6-1	NA	TRBJ2-2	NA	CATLRASTGELFF	TGTGCCACCCTCAGGGCGAGCACCGGGGAGCTGTTTTTT
TRBV12-3/TRBV12-4	many	TRBJ2-7	NA	CASSLMRDHEQYF	TGTGCCAGCAGTTTAATGAGGGATCACGAGCAGTACTTC
TRBV12-5	few	TRBJ2-3	TRBD2	CASGLTGGRASADTQYF	TGTGCTAGTGGTTTAACCGGCGGGAGGGCCTCCGCAGATACGCAGTATTTT
TRBV29-1	many	TRBJ1-1	TRBD1	CSVIDRGAVRNTEAFF	TGCAGCGTAATCGACAGGGGAGCTGTTCGGAACACTGAAGCTTTCTTT
TRBV9	many	TRBJ2-7	TRBD2	CASSPGSGGYEQYF	TGTGCCAGCAGCCCGGGTAGCGGGGGGTACGAGCAGTACTTC
TRBV7-8	NA	TRBJ1-3	NA	CASSLTSTGKSSGNTIYF	TGTGCCAGCAGCTTAACATCGACCGGCAAGAGCTCTGGAAACACCATATATTTT
TRBV7-2	few	TRBJ2-1	TRBD2	CASSIAGGPYNEQFF	TGTGCCAGCAGTATAGCGGGAGGCCCCTACAATGAGCAGTTCTTC
TRBV9	NA	TRBJ2-7	NA	CASSVVDGNYEQYF	TGTGCCAGCAGCGTAGTGGACGGAAACTACGAGCAGTACTTC
TRBV5-1	NA	TRBJ2-3	TRBD2	CASSPILAGGLDTQYF	TGCGCCAGCAGCCCTATCTTGGCGGGGGGGCTGGATACGCAGTATTTT
TRBV20-1	NA	TRBJ1-3	NA	CSVETASGNTIYF	TGCAGTGTTGAGACAGCCTCTGGAAACACCATATATTTT
TRBV12-3/TRBV12-4	few	TRBJ1-1	NA	CASSPSPFTEAFF	TGTGCCAGCAGTCCCTCCCCGTTCACTGAAGCTTTCTTT
TRBV24-1	few	TRBJ2-1	NA	CATMDRYNEQFF	TGTGCCACCATGGACCGGTACAATGAGCAGTTCTTC
TRBV20-1	NA	TRBJ1-5	TRBD1	CSARGTGGQPQHF	TGCAGTGCTAGAGGGACAGGGGGACAGCCCCAGCATTTT
TRBV12-3/TRBV12-4	NA	TRBJ2-1	TRBD2	CASSPFLAVNEQFF	TGTGCCAGCAGTCCCTTTCTAGCGGTAAATGAGCAGTTCTTC
TRBV6-1	NA	TRBJ1-1	TRBD1	CASSPWDRNTEAFF	TGTGCCAGCAGTCCTTGGGACAGGAACACTGAAGCTTTCTTT
TRBV6-5	many	TRBJ2-4	TRBD1	CASSRSGTVKNIQYF	TGTGCCAGCAGTAGGTCCGGGACAGTAAAAAACATTCAGTACTTC
TRBV4-3	NA	TRBJ2-3	NA	CASSLKWAGAGDTQYF	TGCGCCAGCAGCCTTAAGTGGGCGGGGGCAGGAGATACGCAGTATTTT
TRBV29-1	NA	TRBJ2-4	NA	CSVHGTIGDIQYF	TGCAGCGTGCACGGCACAATCGGTGACATTCAGTACTTC
TRBV6-1	NA	TRBJ1-2	NA	CASRRDLNYGYTF	TGTGCCAGCAGGCGGGATTTAAACTATGGCTACACCTTC